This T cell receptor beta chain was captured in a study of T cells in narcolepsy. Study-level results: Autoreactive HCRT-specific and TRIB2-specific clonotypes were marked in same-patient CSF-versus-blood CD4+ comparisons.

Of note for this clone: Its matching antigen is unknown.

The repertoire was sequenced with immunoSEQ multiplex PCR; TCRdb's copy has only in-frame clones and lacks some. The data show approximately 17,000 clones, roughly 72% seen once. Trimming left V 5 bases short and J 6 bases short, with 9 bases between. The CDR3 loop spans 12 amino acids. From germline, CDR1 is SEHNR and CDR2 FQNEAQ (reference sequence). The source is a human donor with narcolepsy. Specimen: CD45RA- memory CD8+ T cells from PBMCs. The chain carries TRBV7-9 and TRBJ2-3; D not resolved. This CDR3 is CASSPRGDTQYF. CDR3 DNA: TGTGCCAGCAGCCCCCGTGGGGATACGCAGTATTTT.